This paragraph reports one TCR beta chain. The antigen is unknown. Though nominally healthy at sampling, donors likely had unrecorded immune exposures. PCR amplification relied on 60 Vbeta primers (plus 13 Jbeta primers). Assay: immunoSEQ multiplex PCR; the TCRdb copy retains only in-frame clones and omits some. The sample shows about 160,000 clones, 75% to 80% of them seen only once. This record belongs to a study of cytomegalovirus exposure and HLA in healthy donors. Whole-study findings and limits: The productive fraction for most TCR beta V segments was about 87% or about 30% in an earlier analysis. The study labeled more than 150 TCR beta chains cytomegalovirus-associated.

The receptor was derived from a woman between 50 and 59 years old in good health and CMV-seropositive. Sequenced material: PBMCs.

CDR3 amino acids: CASSPGTGGSYGYTF. The CDR3 coding sequence is TGTGCCAGCTCACCAGGGACCGGGGGTTCCTATGGCTACACCTTC. The chain uses TRBV18 and TRBJ1-2; maybe TRBD1 (5 bases). CDR1 and CDR2 from the germline V gene are KGHSH and LQKENI. The V end lost 2 bases, the J end lost 4 bases, and 14 bases lay between the germline ends. There are 15 residues in the CDR3. The full variable domain, in which reference TRBV18 and TRBJ1-2 provide the parts outside the CDR3, is NAGVMQNPRHLVRRRGQEARLRCSPMKGHSHVYWYRQLPEEGLKFMVYLQKENIIDESGMPKERFSAEFPKEGPSILRIQQVVRGDSAAYFCASSPGTGGSYGYTFGSGTRLTVV.